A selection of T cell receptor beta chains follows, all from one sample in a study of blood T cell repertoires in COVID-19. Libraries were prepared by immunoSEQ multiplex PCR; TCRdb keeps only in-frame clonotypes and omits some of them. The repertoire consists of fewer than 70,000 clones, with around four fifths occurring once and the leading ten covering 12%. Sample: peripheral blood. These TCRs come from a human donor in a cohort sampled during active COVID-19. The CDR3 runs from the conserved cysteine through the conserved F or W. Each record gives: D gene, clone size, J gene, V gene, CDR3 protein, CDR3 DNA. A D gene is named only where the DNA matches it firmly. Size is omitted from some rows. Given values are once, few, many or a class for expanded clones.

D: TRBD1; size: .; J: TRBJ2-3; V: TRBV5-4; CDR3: CASSSRDRGTDTQYF; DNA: TGTGCCAGCAGCAGCCGGGACAGGGGCACAGATACGCAGTATTTT
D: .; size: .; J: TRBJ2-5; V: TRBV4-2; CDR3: CASSQAAGVGETQYF; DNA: TGTGCCAGCAGCCAAGCGGCAGGGGTGGGGGAGACCCAGTACTTC
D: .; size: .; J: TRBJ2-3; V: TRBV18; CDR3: CASSPREREGDTQYF; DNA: TGTGCCAGCTCACCAAGGGAGAGGGAAGGAGATACGCAGTATTTT
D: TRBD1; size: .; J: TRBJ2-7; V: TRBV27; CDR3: CASSLDGTAILYF; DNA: TGTGCCAGCAGTTTGGACGGGACAGCTATACTTTACTTC
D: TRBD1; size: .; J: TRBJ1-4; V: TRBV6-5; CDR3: CASNKGTVTNEKLFF; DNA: TGTGCCAGCAATAAGGGGACAGTAACTAATGAAAAACTGTTTTTT
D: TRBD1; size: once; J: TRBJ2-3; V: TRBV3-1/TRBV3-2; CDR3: CASSQVTGDGTDTQYF; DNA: TGTGCCAGCAGCCAAGTAACAGGGGACGGCACAGATACGCAGTATTTT
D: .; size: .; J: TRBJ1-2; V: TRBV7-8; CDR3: CASSLPGRDGYTF; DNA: TGTGCCAGCAGCTTACCAGGGAGGGACGGCTACACCTTC
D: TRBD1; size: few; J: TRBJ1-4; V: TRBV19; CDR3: CATTAGQEWNEKLFF; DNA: TGTGCCACCACCGCTGGACAGGAGTGGAATGAAAAACTGTTTTTT
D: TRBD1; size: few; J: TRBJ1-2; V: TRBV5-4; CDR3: CASSPWDRSYGYTF; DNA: TGTGCCAGCAGCCCATGGGACAGAAGTTATGGCTACACCTTC
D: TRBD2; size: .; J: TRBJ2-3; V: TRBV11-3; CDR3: CASSSSHLAASTDTQYF; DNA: TGTGCCAGCAGCTCATCACATCTAGCGGCAAGCACAGATACGCAGTATTTT
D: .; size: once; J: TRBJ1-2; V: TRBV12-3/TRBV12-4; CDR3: CASNDRNGYTF; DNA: TGTGCCAGCAACGACAGAAATGGCTACACCTTC
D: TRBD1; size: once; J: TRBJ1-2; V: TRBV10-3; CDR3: CAIGRDRVNYGYTF; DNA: TGTGCCATCGGACGGGACAGGGTAAACTATGGCTACACCTTC
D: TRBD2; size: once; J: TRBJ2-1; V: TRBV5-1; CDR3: CASSPIPRGGAYNEQFF; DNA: TGCGCCAGCAGCCCAATCCCCCGGGGGGGAGCCTACAATGAGCAGTTCTTC
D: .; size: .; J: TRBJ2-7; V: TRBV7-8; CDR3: CASSSMDSPYEQYF; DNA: TGTGCCAGCAGCTCCATGGACTCCCCCTACGAGCAGTACTTC
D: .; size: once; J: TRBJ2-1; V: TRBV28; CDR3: CASSTAINEQFF; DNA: TGTGCCAGCAGTACTGCCATCAATGAGCAGTTCTTC
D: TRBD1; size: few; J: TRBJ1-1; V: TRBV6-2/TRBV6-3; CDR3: CASSYSTTGSAFF; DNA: TGTGCCAGCAGTTACTCGACGACAGGGAGTGCTTTCTTT
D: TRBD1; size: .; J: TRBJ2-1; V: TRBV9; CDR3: CASSSEDRGSYNEQFF; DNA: TGTGCCAGCAGCTCAGAGGACAGGGGCTCCTACAATGAGCAGTTCTTC
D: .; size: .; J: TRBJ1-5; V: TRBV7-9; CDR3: CASSWAQYQPQHF; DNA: TGTGCCAGCAGCTGGGCCCAATATCAGCCCCAGCATTTT
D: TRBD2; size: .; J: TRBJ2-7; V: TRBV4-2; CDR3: CASSQVGTSGRLSSYEQYF; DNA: TGTGCCAGCAGCCAAGTGGGGACTAGCGGGCGATTAAGCTCCTACGAGCAGTACTTC
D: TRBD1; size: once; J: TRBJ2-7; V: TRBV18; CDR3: CASSPTGTAYEQYF; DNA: TGTGCCAGCTCACCAACAGGGACAGCCTACGAGCAGTACTTC
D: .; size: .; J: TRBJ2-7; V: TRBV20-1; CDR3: CSAADYEQYF; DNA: TGCAGTGCGGCAGACTACGAGCAGTACTTC
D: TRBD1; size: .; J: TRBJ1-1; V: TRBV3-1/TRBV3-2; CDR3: CASSPRDRGTAFF; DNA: TGTGCCAGCAGCCCTCGGGACAGGGGGACGGCTTTCTTT
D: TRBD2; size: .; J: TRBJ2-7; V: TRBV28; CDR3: CASRSGRGEQYF; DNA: TGTGCCAGCAGGAGCGGGAGGGGGGAGCAGTACTTC
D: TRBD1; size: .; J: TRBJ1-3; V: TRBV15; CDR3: CATSRDLTGTGGNTIYF; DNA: TGTGCCACCAGCAGAGATCTAACCGGGACAGGAGGAAACACCATATATTTT
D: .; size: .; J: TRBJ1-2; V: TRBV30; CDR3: CAWSLWKGVVTGGYTF; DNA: TGTGCCTGGAGTTTATGGAAGGGGGTTGTCACGGGTGGCTACACCTTC
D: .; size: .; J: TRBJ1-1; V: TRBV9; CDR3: CASSAGTNTEAFF; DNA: TGTGCCAGCAGCGCCGGGACAAACACTGAAGCTTTCTTT
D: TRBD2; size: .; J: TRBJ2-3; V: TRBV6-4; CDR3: CASSDLAGADTQYF; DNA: TGTGCCAGCAGTGATCTGGCGGGAGCAGATACGCAGTATTTT
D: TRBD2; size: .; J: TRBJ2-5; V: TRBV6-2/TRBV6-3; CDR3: CASSWDPLLAELQETQYF; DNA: TGTGCCAGCAGTTGGGATCCCCTCCTAGCGGAGCTACAAGAGACCCAGTACTTC
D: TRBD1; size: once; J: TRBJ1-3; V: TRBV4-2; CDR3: CASSQEGGFSGNTIYF; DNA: TGTGCCAGCAGCCAAGAAGGGGGCTTCTCTGGAAACACCATATATTTT
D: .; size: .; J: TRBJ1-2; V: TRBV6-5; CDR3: CASSYLARGYGYTF; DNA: TGTGCCAGCAGTTACCTGGCTCGTGGCTATGGCTACACCTTC
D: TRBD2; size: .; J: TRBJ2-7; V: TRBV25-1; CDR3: CASGLAAEQYF; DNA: TGTGCCAGTGGACTAGCGGCCGAGCAGTACTTC
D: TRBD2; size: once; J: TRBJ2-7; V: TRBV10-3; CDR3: CAISESNPSGGFSYEQYF; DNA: TGTGCCATCAGTGAGTCGAATCCAAGCGGGGGTTTCTCCTACGAGCAGTACTTC
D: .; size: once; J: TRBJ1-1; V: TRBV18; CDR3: CASSPDGQGEAFF; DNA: TGTGCCAGCTCACCAGATGGGCAGGGGGAAGCTTTCTTT
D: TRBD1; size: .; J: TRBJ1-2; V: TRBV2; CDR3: CASRWGQGDLDYTF; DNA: TGTGCCAGCAGGTGGGGACAGGGTGATTTGGACTACACCTTC
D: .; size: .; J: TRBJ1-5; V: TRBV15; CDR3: CATSPRWEDDQPQHF; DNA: TGTGCCACCAGCCCCCGCTGGGAGGACGATCAGCCCCAGCATTTT
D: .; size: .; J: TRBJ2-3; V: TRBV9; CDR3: CASSPGDPSTDTQYF; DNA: TGTGCCAGCAGCCCAGGGGACCCAAGCACAGATACGCAGTATTTT
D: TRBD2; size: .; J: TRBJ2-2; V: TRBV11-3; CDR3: CASKREREAGELFF; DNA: TGTGCCAGCAAGCGAGAGCGGGAGGCCGGGGAGCTGTTTTTT
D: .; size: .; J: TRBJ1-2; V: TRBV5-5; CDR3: CASSFNYYGYTF; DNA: TGTGCCAGCAGCTTCAACTACTATGGCTACACCTTC
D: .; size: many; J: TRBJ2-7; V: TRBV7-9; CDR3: CASSSRNRGGVEQYF; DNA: TGTGCCAGCAGCTCAAGGAACAGGGGAGGAGTCGAGCAGTACTTC
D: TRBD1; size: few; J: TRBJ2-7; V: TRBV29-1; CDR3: CSVEVDQGAHRGEQYF; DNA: TGCAGCGTTGAAGTGGACCAGGGGGCTCATAGGGGCGAGCAGTACTTC
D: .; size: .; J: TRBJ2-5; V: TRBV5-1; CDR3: CASSLTGFYQETQYF; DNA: TGCGCCAGCAGCTTGACAGGCTTCTACCAAGAGACCCAGTACTTC
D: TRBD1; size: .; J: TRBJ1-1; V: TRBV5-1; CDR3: CASRYTGGTAFF; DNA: TGCGCCAGCAGATATACAGGGGGGACGGCTTTCTTT
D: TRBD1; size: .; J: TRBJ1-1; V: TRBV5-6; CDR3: CASSVPGQGVAGTEAFF; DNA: TGTGCCAGCAGCGTACCGGGACAGGGGGTGGCGGGCACTGAAGCTTTCTTT